Below are 6 T cell receptor beta chains sequenced from a single sample in a study of blood T cell repertoires in COVID-19. TCRdb's table, derived via immunoSEQ multiplex PCR, lists solely in-frame clones and lacks some. The table has about 140,000 clones, 75% to 85% seen once. The source material was peripheral blood. These receptors were obtained from a man in his 70s who had recovered from COVID-19.

The V call is TRBV27, the J call TRBJ1-5; 9 bases map to TRBD1. Per germline, CDR1 MNHEY and CDR2 SMNVEV (reference sequence). This CDR3 comprises 19 residues. The junction had 18 bases not matched to a gene; V was cut back by 2 bases and J by 7 bases. CDR3 region: CASSLSLRGGQGLRQPQHF. CDR3 nucleotides: TGTGCCAGCAGTTTAAGTCTGAGGGGTGGACAGGGGTTGAGACAGCCCCAGCATTTT.

This chain uses TRBV27 with TRBJ2-2; D is ambiguous. Germline CDR1 is MNHEY and CDR2 is SMNVEV (reference sequence). This CDR3 region has 19 residues. V lost 6 bases and J lost 0, with 23 bases in between. The chain's CDR3 is CASSLSLFLGAANTGELFF. CDR3 bases: TGTGCCAGCAGCCTCTCTCTATTTCTGGGCGCAGCGAACACCGGGGAGCTGTTTTTT.

The chain is built from TRBV6-1 and TRBJ2-2, with D possibly matching TRBD2 (5 bases). CDR1 and CDR2 from the germline V gene are MNHNS and SASEGT. V lost 0 bases, J lost 6 bases, and 5 bases lay in between. CDR3 length equals 13 residues. DNA of the CDR3: TGTGCCAGCAGTGAAGCGGAGGCCGGGGAGCTGTTTTTT. This gives the protein CASSEAEAGELFF.

V and J are TRBV20-1 and TRBJ2-3; the D is unclear. The CDR3 has 14 amino acids. The V end was cut by 3 bases, the J end by 5 bases, with 15 bases between. Per germline, CDR1 DFQATT and CDR2 SNEGSKA (reference sequence). The CDR3 sequence: CSASRLTGGDTQYF. The DNA of the CDR3 is TGCAGTGCTAGTAGGCTAACCGGCGGAGATACGCAGTATTTT.

The chain links TRBV7-4 to TRBJ1-3, with TRBD1 as a possible D gene (5 bases). Germline CDR1 is SGHVT and CDR2 is SQSDAQ. This CDR3 is 17 amino acids long. V was clipped by 3 bases and J by 0 bases, with 15 bases between them. CDR3 nucleotide sequence: TGTGCCAGCAGCTTCCGCGGGGGGATTAGCTCTGGAAACACCATATATTTT. Protein: CASSFRGGISSGNTIYF.

This chain links TRBV30 with TRBJ1-6; D uncertain. Looked up from germline, CDR1 is GTSNPN and CDR2 is SVGIG (reference sequence). Trimming cost V 4 bases and J 3 bases, with 10 bases left between them. The CDR3 is made up of 14 amino acids. Here the CDR3 reads CAWTTDNYNSPLHF. Here the CDR3 DNA reads TGTGCCTGGACCACTGACAACTATAATTCACCCCTCCACTTT.